This entry concerns a single T cell receptor beta chain. CDR3 size: 13 residues. The germline CDR1 and CDR2 sequences are SGDLS and YYNGEE. V was pared by 0 bases and J by 15 bases, with 7 bases of the junction left unmatched. Using immunoSEQ multiplex PCR, the repertoire was profiled, and TCRdb retains in-frame clones only, with some absent. Of about 41,000 clones in the sample, roughly four fifths are singletons; the top ten hold approximately 4.8%. These data come from a study of immune evolution from preneoplasia to lung adenocarcinoma. The receptor comes from a person between 55 and 69 years old with lung adenocarcinoma. The chain has TRBV9 and TRBJ1-5, with 9 nucleotides matching TRBD1. The sequenced sample was FFPE invasive lung adenocarcinoma tissue. CDR3 nucleotide sequence: TGTGCCAGCAGCGTAGATGGGACAGGGCGAAGGCATTTT. Translation gives CASSVDGTGRRHF.